These 14 T cell receptor beta chains originate from one sample sequenced in a study of cytomegalovirus exposure and HLA in healthy donors. The PCR had 60 Vbeta and 13 Jbeta primers. Assay used: immunoSEQ multiplex PCR; TCRdb lists only in-frame clones, some missing. This sample has 190,000 or so clones; 80% to 85% occur once, and the top ten carry around 1.7%. Specimen: PBMCs. Receptor source: a man aged 45 to 65 in good health and CMV-seronegative.

This sequence joins TRBV12-5 and TRBJ1-1; D is uncertain. Trimming removed 1 base at V and 3 bases at J, with 3 bases between. CDR1 is LGHNT and CDR2 is FRNRAP in the germline V gene. The CDR3 contains 12 residues. CDR3 in amino acids: CASGLGDTEAFF. CDR3 bases: TGTGCTAGTGGTTTGGGAGACACTGAAGCTTTCTTT.

This chain uses TRBV2 with TRBJ1-5; D is uncertain. Trimming took off 4 bases at V and 0 bases at J, with 13 bases between the two ends. Germline CDR1 SNHLY, CDR2 FYNNEI. This CDR3 is 16 amino acids long. The CDR3 region has the DNA TGTGCCAGCAGTGCAGTTGACATGTATAGCAATCAGCCCCAGCATTTT. Its translation: CASSAVDMYSNQPQHF.

This sequence joins TRBV9 and TRBJ1-2; TRBD1 aligns across 9 bases. The V gene's germline CDR1 is SGDLS and CDR2 YYNGEE. Trimming took 4 bases from V and 6 from J; bases not matched to a gene: 10. CDR3 length equals 15 residues. Written as DNA, the CDR3 is TGTGCCAGCAGCTCCTTCGGGACAGGGAACGATGGCTACACCTTC. This codes for CASSSFGTGNDGYTF.

The chain employs TRBV28 and TRBJ2-7, with 9 bases aligning to TRBD1. The junction had 17 bases not matched to a gene; V was cut back by 5 bases and J by 12 bases. From germline, CDR1 is MDHEN and CDR2 SYDVKM. This CDR3 region has 15 residues. The CDR3 DNA sequence: TGTGCCAGCAGTAGACCGGGACAGGGCGTTTATTACCTGTACTTC. Its protein is CASSRPGQGVYYLYF.

The chain combines TRBV7-2 with TRBJ2-3, with 9 bases identical to TRBD2. Germline trimming cut 3 bases from V and 2 bases from J; bases unmatched to any gene: 9. Per the germline V gene, CDR1 is SGHTA and CDR2 is FQGNSA. The CDR3 is 17 amino acids. CDR3 protein: CASSFRASGIPTDTQYF. The CDR3 DNA reads as TGTGCCAGCAGCTTTAGGGCTAGCGGGATTCCCACAGATACGCAGTATTTT.

This clone was detected only a few times. The chain carries TRBV6-5 and TRBJ1-5; no definite D call. Germline V gene lookup returns CDR1 MNHEY and CDR2 SVGAGI. This CDR3 region has 15 residues. Trimming took off 2 bases at V and 1 base at J, with 9 bases between the two ends. The CDR3 nucleotides are TGTGCCAGCAGTTACGGCGGGTTAAGCAATCAGCCCCAGCATTTT. Amino acid sequence: CASSYGGLSNQPQHF.

This chain uses TRBV19 with TRBJ2-2, with unresolved D. This CDR3 spans 13 amino acids. CDR1 and CDR2 (germline): LNHDA, SQIVND (reference sequence). Between the trimmed V and J ends, which lost 7 bases and 4 bases, there was a span of 10 bases. The DNA of the CDR3 is TGTGCCAGTACCGAGTGGAGCACCGGGGAGCTGTTTTTT. This encodes CASTEWSTGELFF.

Remarks on this clone: Other DNA sequences in this sample translate to the same CDR3. V is TRBV5-1 and J is TRBJ2-3; tentatively, D is TRBD2 (5 bases). The germline V gene encodes CDR1 SGHRS and CDR2 YFSETQ. The V and J ends lost 0 bases and 0 bases respectively, with 5 bases between them. The CDR3 runs to 14 residues. This chain's CDR3 is CASSLGTSTDTQYF. The CDR3 nucleotides read TGCGCCAGCAGCTTGGGGACTAGCACAGATACGCAGTATTTT. Full variable domain (outside the CDR3, taken from reference TRBV5-1 and TRBJ2-3): KAGVTQTPRYLIKTRGQQVTLSCSPISGHRSVSWYQQTPGQGLQFLFEYFSETQRNKGNFPGRFSGRQFSNSRSEMNVSTLELGDSALYLCASSLGTSTDTQYFGPGTRLTVL.

This sequence joins TRBV5-8 and TRBJ2-7; the match to TRBD2 covers 9 bases. The germline CDR1 and CDR2 sequences are SGHTS and YDEGEE. V was pared by 0 bases and J by 6 bases, with 1 base of the junction left unmatched. This CDR3 comprises 13 residues. This CDR3 is CASSLETSGEQYF. In DNA form, the CDR3 reads TGTGCCAGCAGCTTGGAGACTAGCGGCGAGCAGTACTTC.

This chain uses TRBV5-1 with TRBJ2-7; TRBD2 matches 12 bases. Germline CDR1 is SGHRS and CDR2 is YFSETQ. V was clipped by 3 bases and J by 3 bases; unmatched bases: 7. The CDR3 runs 16 residues. CDR3 nucleotides: TGCGCCAGCAGCTCCGGACTAGCGGGACCCCTCTACGAGCAGTACTTC. It yields the protein CASSSGLAGPLYEQYF.

The chain recombines TRBV18 with TRBJ2-5; D unclear. The CDR3 totals 12 residues. CDR1 is KGHSH, CDR2 LQKENI, per germline. The V gene lost 2 bases and the J gene lost 7 bases, with 8 bases spanning the gap. In nucleotides, the CDR3 is TGTGCCAGCTCACCAGCGCTCGGGACCCAGTACTTC. Its protein product is CASSPALGTQYF. The full variable domain, with the rest looked up from reference TRBV18 and TRBJ2-5, is NAGVMQNPRHLVRRRGQEARLRCSPMKGHSHVYWYRQLPEEGLKFMVYLQKENIIDESGMPKERFSAEFPKEGPSILRIQQVVRGDSAAYFCASSPALGTQYFGPGTRLLVL.

In this sample, this clone turned up once. The chain is built from TRBV18 and TRBJ1-2, with D unclear. The V gene lost 6 bases and the J gene lost 9 bases, with 20 bases spanning the gap. This CDR3 comprises 14 residues. Germline values: CDR1 KGHSH, CDR2 LQKENI. CDR3: CASSHDKPPSRYTF. CDR3 coding DNA: TGTGCCAGCTCCCATGACAAGCCTCCCTCCCGCTACACCTTC. The whole variable domain, filled in from reference TRBV18 and TRBJ1-2, reads NAGVMQNPRHLVRRRGQEARLRCSPMKGHSHVYWYRQLPEEGLKFMVYLQKENIIDESGMPKERFSAEFPKEGPSILRIQQVVRGDSAAYFCASSHDKPPSRYTFGSGTRLTVV.

The DNA for the CDR3 is TGTGCCATCGCGAGGGTACGGGTTATCTACAATGAGCAGTTCTTC. Protein sequence: CAIARVRVIYNEQFF. The chain uses TRBV6-1 and TRBJ2-1, with D perhaps matching TRBD2 (5 bases). V gave up 10 bases and J gave up 3 bases, with 19 bases separating them. Germline loops: CDR1 MNHNS, CDR2 SASEGT. The CDR3 loop spans 15 amino acids.

The chain is built from TRBV7-2 and TRBJ1-2, with TRBD1 matching 8 bases. Trimming cost V 5 bases and J 4 bases; bases outside gene matches: 3. The CDR3 consists of 13 residues. The germline V gene has CDR1 SGHTA and CDR2 FQGNSA. This chain's CDR3 is CASSPQGGYGYTF. CDR3 DNA: TGTGCCAGCAGCCCACAGGGGGGCTATGGCTACACCTTC. The full variable domain, rest sourced from reference TRBV7-2 and TRBJ1-2, is GAGVSQSPSNKVTEKGKDVELRCDPISGHTALYWYRQSLGQGLEFLIYFQGNSAPDKSGLPSDRFSAERTGGSVSTLTIQRTQQEDSAVYLCASSPQGGYGYTFGSGTRLTVV.